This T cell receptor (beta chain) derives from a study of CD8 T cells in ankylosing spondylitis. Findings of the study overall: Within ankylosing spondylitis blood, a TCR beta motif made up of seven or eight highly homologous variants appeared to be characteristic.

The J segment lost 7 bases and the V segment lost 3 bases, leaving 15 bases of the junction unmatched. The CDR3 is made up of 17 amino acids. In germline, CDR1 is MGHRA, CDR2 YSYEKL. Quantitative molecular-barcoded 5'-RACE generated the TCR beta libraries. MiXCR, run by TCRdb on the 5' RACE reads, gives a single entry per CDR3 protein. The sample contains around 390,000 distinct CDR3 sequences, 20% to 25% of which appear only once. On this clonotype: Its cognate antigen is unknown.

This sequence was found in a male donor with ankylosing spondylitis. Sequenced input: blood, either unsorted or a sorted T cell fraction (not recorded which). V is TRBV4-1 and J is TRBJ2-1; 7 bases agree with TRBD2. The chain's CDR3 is CASSQALVAGLLNEQFF. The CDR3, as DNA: TGCGCCAGCAGCCAGGCCCTGGTAGCGGGCCTCCTTAATGAGCAGTTCTTC.